The 30 T cell receptor beta chains below all came from one sample that was sequenced in a study of response to subunit inactivated influenza vaccine. TCRdb processed the RT-PCR reads anew with MiXCR; each CDR3 protein has one entry. The sample lists more than 500,000 distinct CDR3 sequences, roughly 10% occurring once. The same data also went into a second study, on T cells expressing NK-cell markers. In that study: UMIs were included in TCR beta cDNA generated by 5'RACE template switching.

The sample in question was PBMCs from blood, obtained on the day of vaccination. The receptor set was obtained from a man aged 50 or older who received an inactivated influenza vaccine.

This clonotype was picked up a small number of times. The CDR3 reads CASSQREAYEQYF. DNA for the CDR3: TGTGCCAGCAGCCAGCGGGAGGCCTACGAGCAGTACTTC. The chain uses TRBV6-1 and TRBJ2-7; 9 nucleotides match TRBD2. Germline values: CDR1 MNHNS, CDR2 SASEGT. Germline trimming cut 6 bases from V and 2 bases from J; bases unmatched to any gene: 2. The CDR3 sequence is 13 residues long.

This rearrangement joins TRBV29-1 to TRBJ2-7; maybe TRBD2 (5 bases). The CDR3 is 13 amino acids. The germline V gene has CDR1 SQVTM and CDR2 ANQGSEA. V gave up 2 bases and J gave up 2 bases, with 10 bases separating them. The CDR3 here is CSVETEEAYEQYF. The CDR3, as DNA: TGCAGCGTTGAAACGGAGGAGGCCTACGAGCAGTACTTC.

This clonotype was counted only a few times. The chain recombines TRBV7-2 with TRBJ1-2; D is unclear. Germline-derived CDR1 and CDR2 are SGHTA and FQGNSA. The CDR3 consists of 14 residues. Trimming cost V 3 bases and J 8 bases, with 16 bases left between them. CDR3 sequence (DNA): TGTGCCAGCAGCTTCACAGACCTACCTCTGGGCTACACCTTC. It translates to CASSFTDLPLGYTF. Complete variable domain (other parts from reference TRBV7-2 and TRBJ1-2): GAGVSQSPSNKVTEKGKDVELRCDPISGHTALYWYRQSLGQGLEFLIYFQGNSAPDKSGLPSDRFSAERTGGSVSTLTIQRTQQEDSAVYLCASSFTDLPLGYTFGSGTRLTVV.

This clonotype was observed a few times. The V and J genes are TRBV9 and TRBJ2-3; 7 nucleotides align to TRBD2. Trimming cost V 0 bases and J 2 bases; bases outside gene matches: 6. Germline V gene data show CDR1 as SGDLS and CDR2 as YYNGEE. The CDR3 loop spans 16 amino acids. The CDR3 region is CASSVASAGPTDTQYF. CDR3 DNA sequence: TGTGCCAGCAGCGTAGCCTCAGCGGGGCCCACAGATACGCAGTATTTT.

The rearrangement uses TRBV4-3 and TRBJ2-5, with D possibly being TRBD1 (6 bases). Germline V gene data show CDR1 as LGHNA and CDR2 as YSLEER. With 4 bases removed from V and 1 base from J, the gap between germline ends came to 16 bases. The CDR3 totals 16 residues. As DNA, the CDR3 is TGCGCCAGCAGCCGCTCACAGGGCCCAACCCAAGAGACCCAGTACTTC. It codes for CASSRSQGPTQETQYF.

Concerning this clonotype itself: The junction and the germline gene differ at one end; a read error may be behind it. This chain joins TRBV3-1 and TRBJ2-7, with 12 bases lining up with TRBD2. The CDR3 has 17 amino acids. CDR1 and CDR2 (germline): LGHDT, YNNKEL (reference sequence). CDR3 coding DNA: TGTGTCAGCAGTGGGACTAGCGGGCGCCGAGAAAGATACGAGCAGTACTTC. Translation: CVSSGTSGRRERYEQYF.

This clonotype was counted between two and nine times. The chain uses TRBV11-2 and TRBJ2-5, with 8 bases that match TRBD1. Germline CDR1 reads SGHAT; CDR2 reads FQNNGV. CDR3 size: 15 residues. V dropped 5 bases and J dropped 3; count of bases not matched to a gene: 8. The CDR3 loop reads CASSPRDRRKETQYF. In DNA form, the CDR3 reads TGTGCCAGCAGCCCCCGGGACAGGAGAAAAGAGACCCAGTACTTC.

This clonotype was recorded a few times. Written as DNA, the CDR3 is TGTGCCAGCAGTCCCCCGAGCAGGGGCCGGGAGCAGTACTTC. Translating it yields CASSPPSRGREQYF. The chain links TRBV27 to TRBJ2-7, with D tentatively TRBD1 (6 bases). Trimming stripped 5 bases from V and 7 bases from J, with 18 bases between. This CDR3 has 14 residues. Germline V gene lookup returns CDR1 MNHEY and CDR2 SMNVEV (reference sequence).

J is TRBJ2-3 and V is TRBV10-2, with D perhaps being TRBD1 or TRBD2 (5 bases each). This CDR3 has 18 amino acids. The V and J ends lost 3 bases and 2 bases respectively, with 21 bases between them. Looked up from germline, CDR1 is WSHSY and CDR2 is SAAADI. This CDR3 reads CASSDYFRDLGPTDTQYF. The CDR3, as DNA: TGCGCCAGCAGTGATTACTTCCGGGACCTGGGACCCACAGATACGCAGTATTTT.

This clonotype showed up many times. This chain uses TRBV5-1 with TRBJ1-3, with 7 bases that match TRBD1. J lost 0 bases, V lost 3 bases, and 0 bases had no gene match. The CDR3 has 14 amino acids. CDR1 is SGHRS, CDR2 YFSETQ, per germline. For the CDR3, the DNA is TGCGCCAGCAGCTGGGACAGCTCTGGAAACACCATATATTTT. Its translation is CASSWDSSGNTIYF. The whole variable domain, filled in from reference TRBV5-1 and TRBJ1-3, reads KAGVTQTPRYLIKTRGQQVTLSCSPISGHRSVSWYQQTPGQGLQFLFEYFSETQRNKGNFPGRFSGRQFSNSRSEMNVSTLELGDSALYLCASSWDSSGNTIYFGEGSWLTVV.

This clonotype has just a few counts. The CDR3 sequence: CASSTTNGETQYF. CDR3 nucleotide sequence: TGTGCCAGCAGCACGACTAACGGGGAGACCCAGTACTTC. The chain combines TRBV5-6 with TRBJ2-5, with a tentative D call TRBD2 (5 bases). The CDR3 length is 13 residues. Per germline, CDR1 SGHDT and CDR2 YYEEEE. The V gene lost 4 bases and the J gene lost 5 bases, with 12 bases spanning the gap.

With regard to this clonotype: One end of the junction varies from germline; a read error may be responsible. The chain carries TRBV7-2 and TRBJ2-1, with D tentatively TRBD1 (6 bases). Per germline, CDR1 SGHTA and CDR2 FQGNSA. CDR3 length: 17 residues. The CDR3 coding sequence is TGTGCCAGCAGCTTATTCAGGGGACAAACCTCCAACAATGAGCAGTTCTTC. Protein product: CASSLFRGQTSNNEQFF.

This clonotype came up a few times. The rearrangement joins TRBV6-2 or TRBV6-3 to TRBJ2-1; D call uncertain. The CDR3 totals 13 residues. V dropped 5 bases and J dropped 10 bases, with 15 bases sitting between them. Germline CDR1 and CDR2: MNHEY and SVGEGT. CDR3 in amino acids: CASSLGWTREQFF. CDR3 in DNA: TGTGCCAGCAGTCTCGGATGGACCCGGGAGCAGTTCTTC.

In this sample, this clonotype turned up many times. J is TRBJ2-5 and V is TRBV27, with 11 bases aligning to TRBD2. The CDR3 extends over 15 amino acids. With V trimmed by 3 bases and J by 7 bases, 7 bases remained unmatched. From germline, CDR1 is MNHEY and CDR2 SMNVEV (reference sequence). CDR3 in amino acids: CASSLSGTSGVTQYF. Written as DNA, the CDR3 is TGTGCCAGCAGTTTGTCTGGGACTAGCGGAGTGACCCAGTACTTC.

This clonotype occurred a few times. J is TRBJ2-3 and V is TRBV12-3 or TRBV12-4; a possible D gene is TRBD2 (6 bases). The CDR3 has 13 residues. Trimming took 11 bases from V and 2 from J, leaving 14 bases between them. CDR3 coding DNA: TGTGCCTCAGTTTGGGGGGTCACAGATACGCAGTATTTT. Translating gives CASVWGVTDTQYF.

There are a few counts of this clonotype. V usage is TRBV15 and J usage is TRBJ2-7; D possibly corresponds to TRBD1 (7 bases). Germline V gene lookup returns CDR1 LNHNV and CDR2 YYDKDF (reference sequence). Trimming took 2 bases from V and 1 from J, leaving 18 bases between them. This CDR3 comprises 17 residues. CDR3 loop: CATSRTNTGAGSYEQYF. CDR3 nucleotides: TGTGCCACCAGCAGAACGAACACAGGGGCGGGATCCTACGAGCAGTACTTC.

This clonotype was recorded at least ten times. The rearrangement uses TRBV20-1 and TRBJ1-6; 10 bases fit TRBD1. Germline CDR1 reads DFQATT; CDR2 reads SNEGSKA (reference sequence). Trimming at V came to 3 bases and at J to 1 base, leaving 15 bases not matched to a gene. This CDR3 has 20 amino acids. CDR3 bases: TGCAGTGCTAGTGCCCAAGGGACAGGGGCCTCTGGGTCCTATAATTCACCCCTCCACTTT. Protein product: CSASAQGTGASGSYNSPLHF.

Only a few counts were recorded for this clonotype. This CDR3 is CASSLKGASGIETQYF. The CDR3 nucleotides read TGTGCCAGCAGCTTAAAGGGTGCTAGCGGGATAGAGACCCAGTACTTC. The chain recombines TRBV11-2 with TRBJ2-5; 9 bases match TRBD2. With 2 bases clipped from V and 4 bases from J, the junction kept 8 bases outside the gene matches. CDR3 length: 16 amino acids. Germline assignment: CDR1 SGHAT and CDR2 FQNNGV.

This clonotype has just a few counts. The V gene is TRBV6-5, the J gene TRBJ1-1, with 9 nucleotides matching TRBD1. The CDR3 loop spans 16 amino acids. Looked up from germline, CDR1 is MNHEY and CDR2 is SVGAGI. V was pared by 4 bases and J by 6 bases, with 12 bases of the junction left unmatched. The CDR3 region is CASSSRPGQGTPEAFF. The CDR3 DNA reads as TGTGCCAGCAGTTCCCGTCCGGGACAGGGAACCCCTGAAGCTTTCTTT.

Many counts were recorded for this clonotype. The chain recombines TRBV12-3 or TRBV12-4 with TRBJ1-5, with D perhaps TRBD1 (5 bases). Trimming took off 1 base at V and 4 bases at J, with 14 bases between the two ends. This CDR3 comprises 16 residues. This chain's CDR3 is CASSLDGQGGNQPQHF. The CDR3, as DNA: TGTGCCAGCAGTTTAGATGGTCAGGGTGGAAATCAGCCCCAGCATTTT.

This clonotype was recorded a few times. The chain employs TRBV12-3 or TRBV12-4 and TRBJ1-6; the match to TRBD1 covers 12 bases. Losses at the gene ends were 7 bases for V and 10 bases for J; bases not matched to a gene: 8. The CDR3 extends over 15 amino acids. Written as DNA, the CDR3 is TGTGCCAGCACCCCGGGACAGGGGGCCGTATCACCCCTCCACTTT. Its protein product is CASTPGQGAVSPLHF.

This clonotype has a handful of counts. The V and J genes are TRBV20-1 and TRBJ2-7; TRBD1 aligns across 8 bases. The V segment lost 7 bases and the J segment 0 bases; nucleotides outside the gene matches: 5. The CDR3 spans 13 residues. From germline, CDR1 is DFQATT and CDR2 SNEGSKA (reference sequence). Here the CDR3 DNA reads TGCAGTGGCAGGGGGCATAGCTCCTACGAGCAGTACTTC. Residues: CSGRGHSSYEQYF.

J is TRBJ2-7 and V is TRBV29-1; 7 bases fit TRBD1. The CDR3 extends over 12 amino acids. Trimming cost V 8 bases and J 6 bases; bases outside gene matches: 10. Looked up from germline, CDR1 is SQVTM and CDR2 is ANQGSEA. CDR3 DNA sequence: TGCAGCAGAGGGGGACAGCGGTGCGAGCAGTACTTC. This sequence encodes CSRGGQRCEQYF.

This rearrangement joins TRBV2 to TRBJ2-7; D possibly corresponds to TRBD2 (5 bases). The CDR3 has 15 amino acids. V was pared by 2 bases and J by 4 bases, with 15 bases between. Germline V gene lookup returns CDR1 SNHLY and CDR2 FYNNEI. CDR3 in amino acids: CASSERQASGYEQYF. For the CDR3, the DNA is TGTGCCAGCAGTGAAAGGCAGGCGTCGGGGTACGAGCAGTACTTC.

This chain links TRBV12-3 or TRBV12-4 with TRBJ1-6, with D hard to call. CDR3 length: 16 amino acids. V lost 3 bases and J lost 10, with 19 bases in between. CDR3 region: CASSFFTPRIGSPLHF. The DNA of the CDR3 is TGTGCCAGCAGTTTTTTTACTCCCCGGATAGGGTCACCCCTCCACTTT.

The chain uses TRBV11-2 and TRBJ2-2; a weak D match, TRBD2 (5 bases). Germline CDR1 SGHAT, CDR2 FQNNGV. The CDR3 has 16 residues. Trimming stripped 4 bases from V and 3 bases from J, with 15 bases between. DNA for the CDR3: TGTGCCAGCAGCTCACCGGGGATGATGTACACCGGGGAGCTGTTTTTT. Translation gives CASSSPGMMYTGELFF. Drawing the rest from reference TRBV11-2 and TRBJ2-2, the complete variable domain is EAGVAQSPRYKIIEKRQSVAFWCNPISGHATLYWYQQILGQGPKLLIQFQNNGVVDDSQLPKDRFSAERLKGVDSTLKIQPAKLEDSAVYLCASSSPGMMYTGELFFGEGSRLTVL.

DNA for the CDR3: TGCAGTGCTAGAGACCCGACAGGGGGCTCCTACGAGCAGTACTTC. Translated: CSARDPTGGSYEQYF. This chain connects TRBV20-1 to TRBJ2-7; 9 bases map to TRBD1. Germline V CDR1 and CDR2: DFQATT, SNEGSKA (reference sequence). The CDR3 has 15 amino acids. The V segment lost 0 bases and the J segment 0 bases; nucleotides outside the gene matches: 3.

This clonotype was counted between two and nine times. This chain joins TRBV5-1 and TRBJ2-2; D gene uncertain. The V gene lost 7 bases and the J gene lost 5 bases, with 12 bases spanning the gap. The CDR3 is 13 amino acids. Germline loops: CDR1 SGHRS, CDR2 YFSETQ. CDR3 sequence reads: CASGGTSTGELFF. DNA for the CDR3: TGCGCCAGCGGCGGAACGAGTACCGGGGAGCTGTTTTTT.

The chain links TRBV20-1 to TRBJ1-1; D gene ambiguous. Between the trimmed V and J ends, which lost 8 bases and 4 bases, there was a span of 2 bases. The CDR3 has 8 amino acids. Germline V CDR1 and CDR2: DFQATT, SNEGSKA (reference sequence). CDR3 sequence reads: CSPTEAFF. CDR3 DNA: TGCAGTCCCACTGAAGCTTTCTTT.

The chain recombines TRBV12-3 or TRBV12-4 with TRBJ2-1; 9 bases align to TRBD2. The CDR3 length is 16 residues. The V and J ends lost 6 bases and 9 bases, in that order; junction bases with no gene match: 15. CDR3 sequence (DNA): TGTGCCAGCAGCTCCGATAGCGGGAGAAACCCCCTTGAGCAGTTCTTC. It codes for CASSSDSGRNPLEQFF.